This is a list of T cell receptor beta chains from one sample in a study of T cell changes during pregnancy in multiple sclerosis. TCRdb's copy holds only in-frame clones and misses some; the assay was immunoSEQ multiplex PCR. The profile shows about 59,000 clones, roughly 93% of them singletons. The sequencing used CD8+ T cells from peripheral blood mononuclear cells, collected in the third trimester of pregnancy. These receptor sequences come from a female donor with multiple sclerosis, enrolled in a pregnancy study. Both conserved end residues are part of each CDR3. Each record gives: CDR3 length, V gene, J gene, CDR3 protein.

17,TRBV7-6,TRBJ2-7,CASSPSPGTGLYYEQYF
12,TRBV6-6,TRBJ2-7,CASSAGFYEQYF
13,TRBV4-1,TRBJ1-1,CASSQGQNTEAFF
15,TRBV9,TRBJ1-2,CASSAFGSNNYGYTF
17,TRBV25-1,TRBJ2-3,CASSEYLAGMGTDTQYF
15,TRBV6-1,TRBJ2-7,CASSLNRGLFYEQYF
15,TRBV11-2,TRBJ2-3,CASSLASGSTDTQYF
11,TRBV27,TRBJ2-7,CASGWGREQYF
13,TRBV6-5,TRBJ1-1,CASSYPVGGEAFF
15,TRBV6-5,TRBJ2-3,CASRGTGHPADTQYF
14,TRBV7-9,TRBJ2-7,CASSPGTRAYEQYF
17,TRBV5-1,TRBJ2-3,CASSLRGSGRDTDTQYF
15,TRBV27,TRBJ1-4,CASRLATGTNEKLFF
13,TRBV9,TRBJ1-1,CASSPSGPTEAFF
12,TRBV28,TRBJ1-5,CASRQGGQPQHF
14,TRBV28,TRBJ1-3,CASSLGGSGNTIYF
14,TRBV6-6,TRBJ1-5,CASSSGGEAQPQHF
13,TRBV29-1,TRBJ2-2,CSVRVPYTGELFF
13,TRBV14,TRBJ1-1,CASSQPMNTEAFF
14,TRBV19,TRBJ2-7,CASTLASGTYEQYF
14,TRBV5-1,TRBJ2-5,CASSPHHRVETQYF
13,TRBV30,TRBJ2-1,CAWSVAGRNEQFF
19,TRBV4-3,TRBJ2-1,CASSQEFWSGRASYNEQFF
13,TRBV5-1,TRBJ1-5,CASSQNSNQPQHF
16,TRBV5-1,TRBJ1-1,CASSWGQGMGNTEAFF
16,TRBV7-9,TRBJ2-7,CASSPLGQGFNYEQYF
16,TRBV11-2,TRBJ2-2,CASSLERGRAAGELFF
14,TRBV7-9,TRBJ1-4,CASSLAGGNEKLFF
14,TRBV6-1,TRBJ2-7,CASSVEGEPYEQYF
15,TRBV4-2,TRBJ2-1,CASSQDPTSGNEQFF
17,TRBV27,TRBJ2-7,CASSLSFGQGLSYEQYF
14,TRBV27,TRBJ2-7,CASSIQGPPNEQYF
15,TRBV2,TRBJ2-1,CASPTSGRGSNEQFF
13,TRBV25-1,TRBJ2-7,CASTLGQTYEQYF
14,TRBV27,TRBJ1-3,CASSLGGIGNTIYF
19,TRBV5-1,TRBJ2-2,CASSWGSMAGGPNPGELFF
17,TRBV4-3,TRBJ1-2,CASSQVSGLNLLDGYTF
13,TRBV30,TRBJ2-7,CAWSEGVGYEQYF
14,TRBV27,TRBJ2-1,CASSPPGLLNEQFF
14,TRBV19,TRBJ2-7,CASTNSPGGIEQYF
15,TRBV2,TRBJ2-7,CASSELAGPLYEQYF
17,TRBV4-1,TRBJ2-7,CASSQVLSPRGPYEQYF
13,TRBV27,TRBJ2-5,CASSLNGLETQYF
14,TRBV27,TRBJ1-2,CASSIRGIGSGYTF
15,TRBV5-1,TRBJ2-7,CASSLVWGQAYEQYF
13,TRBV19,TRBJ1-2,CASRSQVDYGYTF
13,TRBV6-5,TRBJ2-7,CASSYDRGGEQYF
16,TRBV27,TRBJ2-7,CASTKHGSGGSYEQYF
15,TRBV18,TRBJ2-1,CASLISPTAYNEQFF
14,TRBV19,TRBJ2-7,CASSIGTGYNEQYF
14,TRBV27,TRBJ2-5,CASSLVREGETQYF
15,TRBV7-3,TRBJ2-3,CASSLMGGYTDTQYF
13,TRBV13,TRBJ2-1,CASSFGGGHEQFF